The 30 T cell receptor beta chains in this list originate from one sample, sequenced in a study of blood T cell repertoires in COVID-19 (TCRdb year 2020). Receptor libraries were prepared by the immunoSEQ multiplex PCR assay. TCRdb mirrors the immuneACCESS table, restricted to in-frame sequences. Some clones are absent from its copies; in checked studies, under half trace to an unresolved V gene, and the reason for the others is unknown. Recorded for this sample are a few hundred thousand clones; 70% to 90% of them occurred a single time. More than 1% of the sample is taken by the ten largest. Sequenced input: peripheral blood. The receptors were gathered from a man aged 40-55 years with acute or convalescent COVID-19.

CDR3 protein: CASSVAGGGAWETQYF. The CDR3, as DNA: TGTGCCAGCAGCGTAGCTGGCGGGGGGGCGTGGGAGACCCAGTACTTC. The chain carries TRBV9 and TRBJ2-5, with 9 bases matching TRBD2. The trim removed 0 bases at V and 5 bases at J, leaving 8 bases unmatched. Germline loops: CDR1 SGDLS, CDR2 YYNGEE. This CDR3 spans 16 amino acids.

As DNA, the CDR3 is TGTGCCAGTAGTATTAATTATAATTCACCCCTCCACTTT. Protein product: CASSINYNSPLHF. The V and J genes are TRBV19 and TRBJ1-6; D unresolved. This CDR3 is 13 amino acids long. Germline CDR1 LNHDA, CDR2 SQIVND (reference sequence). The V gene lost 3 bases and the J gene lost 4 bases, with 4 bases spanning the gap.

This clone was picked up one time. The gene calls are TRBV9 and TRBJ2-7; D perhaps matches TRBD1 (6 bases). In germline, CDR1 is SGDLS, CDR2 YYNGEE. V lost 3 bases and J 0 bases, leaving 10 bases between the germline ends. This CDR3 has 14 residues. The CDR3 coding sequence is TGTGCCAGCAGCGCAGGACAGATCTCCTACGAGCAGTACTTC. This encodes CASSAGQISYEQYF.

CDR3 loop: CASSLTGTGDEQFF. In DNA form, the CDR3 reads TGTGCCAGCAGCTTAACCGGGACAGGGGATGAGCAGTTCTTC. The V call is TRBV7-3, the J call TRBJ2-1; the match to TRBD1 covers 10 bases. Germline CDR1 is SGHTA and CDR2 is FQGTGA. J gave up 8 bases and V 0 bases, and 1 base lay outside the gene matches. The CDR3 covers 14 residues.

In nucleotides, the CDR3 is TGTGCCAGCAGCCAAGGGGAACTAGCGGGGGGCACCTACAATGAGCAGTTCTTC. It is translated as CASSQGELAGGTYNEQFF. This chain joins TRBV14 and TRBJ2-1; 12 bases fit TRBD2. CDR3 length equals 18 residues. Germline values: CDR1 SGHDN, CDR2 FVKESK. The V segment lost 1 base and the J segment 2 bases; nucleotides outside the gene matches: 6.

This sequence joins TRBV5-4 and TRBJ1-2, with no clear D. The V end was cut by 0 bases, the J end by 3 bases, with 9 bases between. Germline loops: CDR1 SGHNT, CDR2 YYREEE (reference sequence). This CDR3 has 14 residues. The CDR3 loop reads CASSLVPGDYGYTF. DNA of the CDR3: TGTGCCAGCAGCTTGGTTCCAGGTGACTATGGCTACACCTTC.

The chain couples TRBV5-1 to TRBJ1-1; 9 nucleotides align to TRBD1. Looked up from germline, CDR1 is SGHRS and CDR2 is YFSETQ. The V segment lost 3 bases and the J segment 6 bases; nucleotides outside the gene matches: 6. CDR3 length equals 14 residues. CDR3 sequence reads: CASSYGTGFAEAFF. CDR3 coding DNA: TGCGCCAGCAGCTACGGGACAGGGTTCGCTGAAGCTTTCTTT.

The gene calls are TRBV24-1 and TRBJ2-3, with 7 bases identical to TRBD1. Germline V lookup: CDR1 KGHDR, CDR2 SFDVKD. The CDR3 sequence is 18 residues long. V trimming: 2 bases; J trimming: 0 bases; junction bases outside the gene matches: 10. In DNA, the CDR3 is TGTGCCACCAGTGATTCCCGACGACAGGGTTTTAGCACAGATACGCAGTATTTT. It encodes CATSDSRRQGFSTDTQYF.

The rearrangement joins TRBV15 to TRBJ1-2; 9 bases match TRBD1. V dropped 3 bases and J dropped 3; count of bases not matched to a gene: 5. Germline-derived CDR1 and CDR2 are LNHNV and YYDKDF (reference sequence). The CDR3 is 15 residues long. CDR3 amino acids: CATSSRQGVHYGYTF. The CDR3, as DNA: TGTGCCACCAGCAGTCGACAGGGGGTACACTATGGCTACACCTTC.

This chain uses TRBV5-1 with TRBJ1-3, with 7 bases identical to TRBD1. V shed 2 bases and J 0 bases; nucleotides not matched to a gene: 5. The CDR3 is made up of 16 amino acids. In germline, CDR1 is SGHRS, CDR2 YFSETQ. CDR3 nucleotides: TGCGCCAGCAGCTTAGGGGACAGCTACTCTGGAAACACCATATATTTT. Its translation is CASSLGDSYSGNTIYF.

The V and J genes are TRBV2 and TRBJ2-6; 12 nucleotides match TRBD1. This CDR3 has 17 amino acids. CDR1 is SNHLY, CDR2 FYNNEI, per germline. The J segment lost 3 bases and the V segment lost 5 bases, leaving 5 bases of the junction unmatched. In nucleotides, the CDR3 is TGTGCCAGCAGTTACGGGACAGGGGGCGGTGGGGCCAACGTCCTGACTTTC. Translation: CASSYGTGGGGANVLTF.

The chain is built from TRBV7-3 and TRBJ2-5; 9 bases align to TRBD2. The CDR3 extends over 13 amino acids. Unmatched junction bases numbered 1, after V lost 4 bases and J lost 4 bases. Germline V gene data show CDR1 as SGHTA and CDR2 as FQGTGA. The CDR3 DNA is TGTGCCAGCAGCTCGACTAGCGGAGAGACCCAGTACTTC. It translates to CASSSTSGETQYF.

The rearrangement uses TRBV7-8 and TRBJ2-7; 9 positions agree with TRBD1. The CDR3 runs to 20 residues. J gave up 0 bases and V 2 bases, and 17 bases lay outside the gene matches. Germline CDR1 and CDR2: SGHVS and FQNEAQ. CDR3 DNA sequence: TGTGCCAGCAGCTTATCGGCGGGACAGGGTTTAGTGGGGCTCTCCTACGAGCAGTACTTC. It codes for CASSLSAGQGLVGLSYEQYF.

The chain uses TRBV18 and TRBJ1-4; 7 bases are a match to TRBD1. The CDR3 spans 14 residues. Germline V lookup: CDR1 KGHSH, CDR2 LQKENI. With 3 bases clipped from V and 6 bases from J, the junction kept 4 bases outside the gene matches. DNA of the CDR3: TGTGCCAGCTCACCTGGGACAGCGGATGAAAAACTGTTTTTT. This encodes CASSPGTADEKLFF.

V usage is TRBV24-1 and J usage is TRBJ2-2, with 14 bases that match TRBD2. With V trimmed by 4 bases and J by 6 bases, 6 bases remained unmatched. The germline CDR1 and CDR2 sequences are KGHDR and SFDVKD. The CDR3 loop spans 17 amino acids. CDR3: CATSDTGTSGRSGELFF. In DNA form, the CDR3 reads TGTGCCACCAGTGACACCGGGACTAGCGGGAGATCCGGGGAGCTGTTTTTT.

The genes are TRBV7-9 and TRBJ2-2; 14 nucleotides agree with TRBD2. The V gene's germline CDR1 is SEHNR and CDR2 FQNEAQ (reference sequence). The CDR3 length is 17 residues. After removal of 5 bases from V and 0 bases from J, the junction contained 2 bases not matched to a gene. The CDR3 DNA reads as TGTGCCAGCAGCAGGACTAGCGGGGGGCCGAACACCGGGGAGCTGTTTTTT. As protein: CASSRTSGGPNTGELFF.

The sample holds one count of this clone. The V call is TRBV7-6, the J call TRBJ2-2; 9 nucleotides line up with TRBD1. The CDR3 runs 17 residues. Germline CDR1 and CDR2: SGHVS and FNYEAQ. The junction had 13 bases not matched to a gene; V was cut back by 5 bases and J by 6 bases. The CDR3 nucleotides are TGTGCCAGCAGCCTCAGTGGGACAGGGTATTTTGCCGGGGAGCTGTTTTTT. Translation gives CASSLSGTGYFAGELFF.

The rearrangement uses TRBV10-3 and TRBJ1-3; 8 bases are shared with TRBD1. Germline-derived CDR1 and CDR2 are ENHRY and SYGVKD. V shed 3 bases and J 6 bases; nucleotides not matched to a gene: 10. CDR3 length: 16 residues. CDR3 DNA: TGTGCCATCAGTGAAATATCGGGACAGGAAGAAAACACCATATATTTT. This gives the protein CAISEISGQEENTIYF.

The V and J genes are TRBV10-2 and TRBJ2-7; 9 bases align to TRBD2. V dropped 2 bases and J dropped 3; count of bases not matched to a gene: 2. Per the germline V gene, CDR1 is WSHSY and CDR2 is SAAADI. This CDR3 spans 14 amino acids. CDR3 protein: CASSEGLALYEQYF. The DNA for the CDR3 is TGCGCCAGCAGTGAGGGACTAGCGCTCTACGAGCAGTACTTC.

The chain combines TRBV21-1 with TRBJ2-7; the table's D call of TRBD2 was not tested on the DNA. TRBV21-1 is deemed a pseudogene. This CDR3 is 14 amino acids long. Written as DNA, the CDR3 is TGTGCCAGCACCGGCGGGTTTTCAACCTACGAGCAGTACTTC. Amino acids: CASTGGFSTYEQYF.

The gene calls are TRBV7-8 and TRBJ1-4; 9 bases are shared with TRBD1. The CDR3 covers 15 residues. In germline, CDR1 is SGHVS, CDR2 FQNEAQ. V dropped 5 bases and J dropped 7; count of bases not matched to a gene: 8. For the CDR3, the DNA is TGTGCCAGCAGCACCCGACAGGGGGAGGTTGAAAAACTGTTTTTT. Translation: CASSTRQGEVEKLFF.

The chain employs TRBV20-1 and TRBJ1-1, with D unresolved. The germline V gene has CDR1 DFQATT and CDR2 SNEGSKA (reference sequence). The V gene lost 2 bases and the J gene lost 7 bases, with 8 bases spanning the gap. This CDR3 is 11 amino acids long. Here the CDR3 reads CSARFIGEAFF. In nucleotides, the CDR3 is TGCAGTGCTAGATTTATCGGTGAAGCTTTCTTT.

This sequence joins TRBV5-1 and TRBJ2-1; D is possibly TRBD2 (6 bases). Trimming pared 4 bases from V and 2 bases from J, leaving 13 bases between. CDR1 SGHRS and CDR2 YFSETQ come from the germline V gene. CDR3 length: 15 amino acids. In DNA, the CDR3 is TGCGCCAGCAGCACGACTAGGGGAGCCTACAATGAGCAGTTCTTC. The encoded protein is CASSTTRGAYNEQFF.

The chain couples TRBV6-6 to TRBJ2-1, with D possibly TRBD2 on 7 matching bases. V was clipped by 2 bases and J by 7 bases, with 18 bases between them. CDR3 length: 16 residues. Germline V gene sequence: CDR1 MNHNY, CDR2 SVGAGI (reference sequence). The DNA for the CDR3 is TGTGCCAGCAGTTACCTAGGCGGGGGCGTCAGTAATGAGCAGTTCTTC. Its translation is CASSYLGGGVSNEQFF.

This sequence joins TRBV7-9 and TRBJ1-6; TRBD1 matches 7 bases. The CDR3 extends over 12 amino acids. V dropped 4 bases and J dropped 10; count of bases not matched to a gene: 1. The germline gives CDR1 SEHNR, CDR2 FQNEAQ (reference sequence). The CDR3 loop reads CASSWGQSPLHF. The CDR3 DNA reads TGTGCCAGCAGCTGGGGACAGTCACCCCTCCACTTT.

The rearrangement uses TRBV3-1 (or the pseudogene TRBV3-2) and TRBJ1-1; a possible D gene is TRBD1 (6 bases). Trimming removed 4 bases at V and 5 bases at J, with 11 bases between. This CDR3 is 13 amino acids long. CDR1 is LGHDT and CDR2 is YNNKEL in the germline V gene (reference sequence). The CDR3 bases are TGTGCCAGCAGCCTTACAGGGAAAACTGAAGCTTTCTTT. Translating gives CASSLTGKTEAFF.

The CDR3 spells CASSLGSGINEKLFF. In DNA form, the CDR3 reads TGTGCCAGCAGTTTAGGGTCAGGGATTAATGAAAAACTGTTTTTT. This chain links TRBV27 with TRBJ1-4, with a weak D call TRBD1 (5 bases). This CDR3 contains 15 residues. Trimming removed 2 bases from V and 4 bases from J, with 11 bases in between. Looked up from germline, CDR1 is MNHEY and CDR2 is SMNVEV (reference sequence).

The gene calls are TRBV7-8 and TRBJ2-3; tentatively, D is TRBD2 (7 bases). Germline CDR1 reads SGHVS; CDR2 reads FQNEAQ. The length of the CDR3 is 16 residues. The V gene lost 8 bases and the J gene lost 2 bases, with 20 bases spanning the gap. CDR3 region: CASGWEGGSLTDTQYF. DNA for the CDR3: TGTGCCAGCGGCTGGGAGGGGGGATCGCTCACAGATACGCAGTATTTT.

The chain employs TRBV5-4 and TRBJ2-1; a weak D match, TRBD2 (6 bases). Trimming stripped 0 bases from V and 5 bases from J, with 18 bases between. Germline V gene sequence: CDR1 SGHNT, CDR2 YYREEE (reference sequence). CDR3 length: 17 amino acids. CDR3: CASSLEGGNRENNEQFF. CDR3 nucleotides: TGTGCCAGCAGCTTGGAGGGCGGGAACCGGGAAAACAATGAGCAGTTCTTC.

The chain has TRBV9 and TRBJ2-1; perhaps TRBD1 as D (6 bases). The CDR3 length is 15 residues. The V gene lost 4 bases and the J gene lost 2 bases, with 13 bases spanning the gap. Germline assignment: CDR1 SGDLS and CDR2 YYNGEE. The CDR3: CASSLRGQTYNEQFF. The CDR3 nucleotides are TGTGCCAGCAGCCTCCGGGGACAAACCTACAATGAGCAGTTCTTC. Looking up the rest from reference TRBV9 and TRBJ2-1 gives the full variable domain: DSGVTQTPKHLITATGQRVTLRCSPRSGDLSVYWYQQSLDQGLQFLIQYYNGEERAKGNILERFSAQQFPDLHSELNLSSLELGDSALYFCASSLRGQTYNEQFFGPGTRLTVL.